This is a list of T cell receptor beta chains from one sample in a study of blood T cell repertoires in COVID-19. Assay: immunoSEQ multiplex PCR; the TCRdb copy retains only in-frame clones and omits some. The sample has about 350,000 clones, 87% seen once. Sequenced material: peripheral blood. Source of these receptors: a man between 25 and 39 years old with COVID-19, enrolled during active disease. Both conserved end residues are part of each CDR3. D genes are given only for firm matches. Only part of the rows carry a size: once, few, many, or a class if the clone is expanded.

d_gene | j_gene | abundance | v_gene | CDR3nt | CDR3aa
NA | TRBJ1-5 | NA | TRBV28 | TGTGCCAGCAGTTTAGTACAGGGCAATCAGCCCCAGCATTTT | CASSLVQGNQPQHF
NA | TRBJ2-7 | few | TRBV7-9 | TGTGCCAGCAGCTTAGCCCGGGGTGAGCAGTACTTC | CASSLARGEQYF
NA | TRBJ2-2 | NA | TRBV5-1 | TGCGCCAGCAGCGTGCAGGCCGGGGAGCTGTTTTTT | CASSVQAGELFF
NA | TRBJ1-1 | NA | TRBV29-1 | TGCAGCGTTGTCCCAGGGTTTCTTTACACTGAAGCTTTCTTT | CSVVPGFLYTEAFF
NA | TRBJ1-6 | NA | TRBV4-2 | TGTGCCAGCAGCCAAGAAGGGACTGTTAATTCACCCCTCCACTTT | CASSQEGTVNSPLHF
NA | TRBJ2-7 | NA | TRBV7-6 | TGTGCCAGCAGCGGACAGCTCTACGAGCAGTACTTC | CASSGQLYEQYF
TRBD1 | TRBJ1-2 | NA | TRBV6-5 | TGTGCCAGCAGTCCCGGACAGGGAGGGAGTTGGGGCTACACCTTC | CASSPGQGGSWGYTF
NA | TRBJ1-5 | NA | TRBV13 | TGTGCCAGCAGCTTACTCTCCCAGCCCCAGCATTTT | CASSLLSQPQHF
NA | TRBJ2-1 | NA | TRBV27 | TGTGCCAGCAGTTTATGGGGGCGCACGGAGCAGTTCTTC | CASSLWGRTEQFF
NA | TRBJ1-2 | NA | TRBV30 | TGTGCCTGGAGTGTACAGGGCCCCTATTATGGCTACACCTTC | CAWSVQGPYYGYTF
NA | TRBJ2-7 | NA | TRBV29-1 | TGCAGCGTTTACGGGCGACGACAGGAGGCCTACGAGCAGTACTTC | CSVYGRRQEAYEQYF
NA | TRBJ2-7 | NA | TRBV20-1 | TGCAGTGCTAGAGATAGAACCGAGCAGTACTTC | CSARDRTEQYF
NA | TRBJ2-7 | NA | TRBV6-6 | TGTGCCATCGGGGGGGCCGGGGGACAGGGTTCCCACGAGCAGTACTTC | CAIGGAGGQGSHEQYF
NA | TRBJ2-5 | NA | TRBV29-1 | TGCAGCGTTAGGATCCAGGGTGAGACCCAGTACTTC | CSVRIQGETQYF
NA | TRBJ2-5 | NA | TRBV4-2 | TGTGCCAGCAGCCAAGATCTAGCTGAGACCCAGTACTTC | CASSQDLAETQYF
TRBD1 | TRBJ2-7 | NA | TRBV25-1 | TGTGCCAGCAGTGAGGGACAGGGGGCCTACGAGCAGTACTTC | CASSEGQGAYEQYF
TRBD1 | TRBJ2-1 | NA | TRBV18 | TGTGCCAGCTCACCCTGGGGGGGACAGGGGAGTGAGCAGTTCTTC | CASSPWGGQGSEQFF